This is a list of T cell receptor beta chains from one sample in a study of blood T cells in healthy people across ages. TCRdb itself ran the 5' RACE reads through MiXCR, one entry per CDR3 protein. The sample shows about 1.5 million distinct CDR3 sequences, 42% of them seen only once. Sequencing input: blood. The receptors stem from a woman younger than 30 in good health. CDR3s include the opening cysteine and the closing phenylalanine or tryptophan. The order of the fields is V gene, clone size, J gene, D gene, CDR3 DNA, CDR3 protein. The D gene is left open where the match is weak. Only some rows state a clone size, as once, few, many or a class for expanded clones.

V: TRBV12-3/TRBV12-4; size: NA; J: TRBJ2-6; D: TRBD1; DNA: TGTGCCAGCAGTTGGACAGGACGCGTGTCTGGGGCCAACGTCCTGACTTTC; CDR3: CASSWTGRVSGANVLTF
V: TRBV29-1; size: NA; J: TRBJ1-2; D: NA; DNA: TGCAGCGTTGGGCACCCCTATGGCTACACCTTC; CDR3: CSVGHPYGYTF
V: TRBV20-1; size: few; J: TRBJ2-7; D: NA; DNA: TGCAGTGCTAGGGAGGGGGTGGGCTACGAGCAGTACTTC; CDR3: CSAREGVGYEQYF
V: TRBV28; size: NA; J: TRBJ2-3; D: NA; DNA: TGTGCCAGCAGTCCTTTCCCATCGCGAAATACGCAGTATTTT; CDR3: CASSPFPSRNTQYF
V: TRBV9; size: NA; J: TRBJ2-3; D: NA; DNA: TGTGCCAGCAGCGAGGAGAGATTTGGGGCAGATACGCAGTATTTT; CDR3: CASSEERFGADTQYF
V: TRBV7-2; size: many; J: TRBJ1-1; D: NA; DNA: TGTGCCAGCAGCTTTTTGGGGCGAGGGACTGAAGCTTTCTTT; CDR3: CASSFLGRGTEAFF
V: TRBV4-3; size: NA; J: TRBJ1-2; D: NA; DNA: TGCGCCAGCAGCCAAGCCTTAGGGGAGGTGGATGGCTACACCTTC; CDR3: CASSQALGEVDGYTF
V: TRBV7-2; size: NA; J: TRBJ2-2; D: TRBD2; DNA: TGTGCCAGCAGCTTGGGACTACTGGGGTCGGAGCTGTTTTTT; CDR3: CASSLGLLGSELFF
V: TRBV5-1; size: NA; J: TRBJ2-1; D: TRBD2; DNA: TGCGCCAGCAGCTTTCCTGGGACTAGCGGGAGGGTTCGAATGTCCTACAATGAGCAGTTCTTC; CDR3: CASSFPGTSGRVRMSYNEQFF
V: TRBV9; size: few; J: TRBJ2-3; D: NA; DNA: TGTGCCAGCAGCGGCCTCACGGACTCCACTAGCACAGATACGCAGTATTTT; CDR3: CASSGLTDSTSTDTQYF
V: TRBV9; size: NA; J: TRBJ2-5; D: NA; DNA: TGTGCCAGCAGCGGAGGGGTGTCCACAAGGAGCGCGACCCAGTACTTC; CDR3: CASSGGVSTRSATQYF
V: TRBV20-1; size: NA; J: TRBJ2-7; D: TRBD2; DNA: TGCAGTGCTAGAGATCTGGGGAGGGCTTTAAGGGAGCAGTACTTC; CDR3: CSARDLGRALREQYF
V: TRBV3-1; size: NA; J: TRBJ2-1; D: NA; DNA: TGTGCCAGCAGCCCCAAGGGGGGTATTAATGAGCAGTTCTTC; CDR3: CASSPKGGINEQFF
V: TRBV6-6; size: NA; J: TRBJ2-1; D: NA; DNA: TGTGCCAGCACCGCTCCCCGGGCAGTGCGGCACAATGAGCAGTTCTTC; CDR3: CASTAPRAVRHNEQFF
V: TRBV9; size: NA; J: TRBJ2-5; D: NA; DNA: TGTGCCAGCAGCGTAGGTGCAGGCCAAGAGACCCAGTACTTC; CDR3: CASSVGAGQETQYF
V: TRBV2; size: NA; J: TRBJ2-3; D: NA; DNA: TGTGCCAGCAGGGAATCTGGGGACGGAGATACGCAGTATTTT; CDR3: CASRESGDGDTQYF
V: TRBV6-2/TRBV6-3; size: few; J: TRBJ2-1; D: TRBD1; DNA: TGTGCCAGCAGTAGGACAGGGGTTGAGCAGTTCTTC; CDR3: CASSRTGVEQFF
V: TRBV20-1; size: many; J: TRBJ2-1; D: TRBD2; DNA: TGCAGTGTCCCCGACAGCGGGAGGGGCTACAATGAGCAGTTCTTC; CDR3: CSVPDSGRGYNEQFF
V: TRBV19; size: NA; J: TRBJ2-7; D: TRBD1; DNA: TGTGCCAGTAGCTACCACGGGGACAGAAACGAGCAGTACTTC; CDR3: CASSYHGDRNEQYF
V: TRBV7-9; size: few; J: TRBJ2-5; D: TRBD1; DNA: TGTGCCAGCAGCAACGACAGGGAACAAGAGACCCAGTACTTC; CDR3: CASSNDREQETQYF
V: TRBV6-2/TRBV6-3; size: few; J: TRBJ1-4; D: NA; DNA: TGTGCCAGCAGTTACTCCCGGATAAAACTGTTTTTT; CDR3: CASSYSRIKLFF
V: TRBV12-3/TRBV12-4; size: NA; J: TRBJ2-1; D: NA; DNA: TGTGCCAGCAGTTTCTTCCCTGCTGAGCAGTTCTTC; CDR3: CASSFFPAEQFF
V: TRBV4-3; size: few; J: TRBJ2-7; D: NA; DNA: TGCGCCAGCAGCCAAGATCTTGGCCAGGGGATCCTCAATGAGCAGTACTTC; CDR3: CASSQDLGQGILNEQYF
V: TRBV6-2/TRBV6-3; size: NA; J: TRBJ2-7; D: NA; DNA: TGTGCCAGCAATCTATCCGGGACCAGATCCTCCTACGAGCAGTACTTC; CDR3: CASNLSGTRSSYEQYF
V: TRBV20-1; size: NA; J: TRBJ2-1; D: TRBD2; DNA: TGCAGTGCTAGATCTCGGGGCGGGGGGCTCTACAATGAGCAGTTCTTC; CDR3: CSARSRGGGLYNEQFF
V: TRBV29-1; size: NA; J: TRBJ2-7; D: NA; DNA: TGTAGCGTTGAAGACCATGTGGGCGAGCAGTGCTTC; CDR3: CSVEDHVGEQCF
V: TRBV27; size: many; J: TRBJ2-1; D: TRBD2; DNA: TGTGCCAGCAGACTAGCGGGAGGGCCGTACAATGAGCAGTTCTTC; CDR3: CASRLAGGPYNEQFF
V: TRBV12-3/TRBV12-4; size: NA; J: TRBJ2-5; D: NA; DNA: TGTGCCAGCAAGGAATGGGAAGAGACCCAGTACTTC; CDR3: CASKEWEETQYF
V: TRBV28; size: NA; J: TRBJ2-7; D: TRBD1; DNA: TGTGCCAGCAGTGAACCCCAGGGACAGGGGGCGAGAGGCTACGAGCAGTACTTC; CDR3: CASSEPQGQGARGYEQYF
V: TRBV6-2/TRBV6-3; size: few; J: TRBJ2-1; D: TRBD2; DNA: TGTGCCAGCAGTTACTCGGGGAGACTAGCGGGGTACAATGAGCAGTTCTTC; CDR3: CASSYSGRLAGYNEQFF
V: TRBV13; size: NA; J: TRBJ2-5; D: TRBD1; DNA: TGTGCCAGCAGCTTAAGGACAGGGGTGTCCGAGACCCAGTACTTC; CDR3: CASSLRTGVSETQYF
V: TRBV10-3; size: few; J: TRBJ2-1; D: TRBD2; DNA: TGTGCCGTCTCTCTCTTTGCGGGAGGGCCCGATGAGCAGTTCTTC; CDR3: CAVSLFAGGPDEQFF
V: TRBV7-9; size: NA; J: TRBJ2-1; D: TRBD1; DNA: TGTGCCAGCCGCCCGGGACAGGGGGCGAATGAGCAGTTCTTC; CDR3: CASRPGQGANEQFF
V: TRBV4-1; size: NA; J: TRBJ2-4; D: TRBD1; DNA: TGCGCCAGCAGCCAGATCGGGACAGGGTTGGACATTCAGTACTTC; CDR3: CASSQIGTGLDIQYF
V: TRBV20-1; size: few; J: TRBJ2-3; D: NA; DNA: TGCAGTGCCCCTTTGGTAGCGACCCCCCAGAATACGCAGTATTTT; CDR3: CSAPLVATPQNTQYF
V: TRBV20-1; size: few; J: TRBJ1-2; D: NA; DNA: TGCAGTGCTAGAAGTCTGGGAATTGGCTACACCTTC; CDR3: CSARSLGIGYTF
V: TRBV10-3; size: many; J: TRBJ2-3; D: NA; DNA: TGTGCCATCAGTGAGTCCTCTCCGGGTTCTGGGGCAGATACGCAGTATTTT; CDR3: CAISESSPGSGADTQYF
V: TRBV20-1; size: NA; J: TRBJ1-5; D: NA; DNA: TGCAGTGCTAGAGAAAGGGGGGGCAATCAGCCCCAGCATTTT; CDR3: CSARERGGNQPQHF
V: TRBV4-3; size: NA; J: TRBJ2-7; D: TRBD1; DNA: TGCGCCAGCAGCCAAGATAGGGCAGGGGGCTACAATGAGCAGTACTTC; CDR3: CASSQDRAGGYNEQYF
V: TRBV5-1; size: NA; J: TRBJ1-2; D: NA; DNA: TGCGCCAGCAGCTTGGAGCCCGAGGGGACCGCTAACTATGGCTACACCTTC; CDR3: CASSLEPEGTANYGYTF
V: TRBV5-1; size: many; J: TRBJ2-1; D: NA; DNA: TGCGCCAGCAGCTCGGGGCCTAGCTCCTACAATGAGCAGTTCTTC; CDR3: CASSSGPSSYNEQFF
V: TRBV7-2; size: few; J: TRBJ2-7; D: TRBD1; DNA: TGTGCCAGCAGCATCTTGGGGTTTCGGACAGGGGGCTTCTACGAGCAGTACTTC; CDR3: CASSILGFRTGGFYEQYF
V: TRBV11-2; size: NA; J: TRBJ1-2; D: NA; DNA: TGTGCCAGCAGCTGGACTCACAAAGCTAACTATGGCTACACCTTC; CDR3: CASSWTHKANYGYTF
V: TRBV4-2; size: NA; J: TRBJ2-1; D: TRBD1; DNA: TGTGCCAGCAGCTACCGGGACAGAAATGAGCAGTTCTTC; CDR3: CASSYRDRNEQFF
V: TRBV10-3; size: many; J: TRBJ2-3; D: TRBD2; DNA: TGTGCCACGAGGACTAGCGAGACAGATACGCAGTATTTT; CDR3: CATRTSETDTQYF
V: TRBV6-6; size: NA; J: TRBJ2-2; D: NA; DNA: TGTGCCAGCAGAGGGAACACACAGAGCACCGGGGAGCTGTTTTTT; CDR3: CASRGNTQSTGELFF
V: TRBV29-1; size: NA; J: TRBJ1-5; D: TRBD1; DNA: TGCAGCGCCGCGACAGGGGTCAATCAGCCCCAGCATTTT; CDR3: CSAATGVNQPQHF
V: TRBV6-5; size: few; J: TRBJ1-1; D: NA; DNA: TGTGCCAGCAGTTACTCGCAGGGCGAGAACACTGAAGCTTTCTTT; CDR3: CASSYSQGENTEAFF
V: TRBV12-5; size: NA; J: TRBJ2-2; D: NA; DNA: TGTGCTAGTGGATTGAGAGGCAGGGGCGGTAGTACCGGGGAGCTGTTTTTT; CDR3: CASGLRGRGGSTGELFF
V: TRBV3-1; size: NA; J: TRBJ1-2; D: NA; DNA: TGTGCCAGCAGCCAAGATCTGGAAGCTAACTATGGCTACACCTTC; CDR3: CASSQDLEANYGYTF
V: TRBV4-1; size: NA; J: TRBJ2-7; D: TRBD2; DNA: TGCGCCAGCGGTGGGCGGGGGGACTACGAGCAGTACTTC; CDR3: CASGGRGDYEQYF
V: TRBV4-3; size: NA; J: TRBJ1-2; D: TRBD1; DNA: TGCGCCAGCAGCCAGGCTCGGACAGGGGATGGCTACACCTTC; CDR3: CASSQARTGDGYTF
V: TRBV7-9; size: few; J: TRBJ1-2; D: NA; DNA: TGTGCCAGCACCTCGGGACATTCCGTCCTCTATGGCTACACCTTC; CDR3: CASTSGHSVLYGYTF
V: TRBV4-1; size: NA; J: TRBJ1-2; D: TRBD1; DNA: TGCGCCAGCAGCCAACACTGGACAGGGAAGAGGGCTAACTATGGCTACACCTTC; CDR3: CASSQHWTGKRANYGYTF
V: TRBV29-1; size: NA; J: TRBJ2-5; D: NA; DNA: TGCAGCGTTTCGGTTTTTGAGCAGTACTTC; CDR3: CSVSVFEQYF